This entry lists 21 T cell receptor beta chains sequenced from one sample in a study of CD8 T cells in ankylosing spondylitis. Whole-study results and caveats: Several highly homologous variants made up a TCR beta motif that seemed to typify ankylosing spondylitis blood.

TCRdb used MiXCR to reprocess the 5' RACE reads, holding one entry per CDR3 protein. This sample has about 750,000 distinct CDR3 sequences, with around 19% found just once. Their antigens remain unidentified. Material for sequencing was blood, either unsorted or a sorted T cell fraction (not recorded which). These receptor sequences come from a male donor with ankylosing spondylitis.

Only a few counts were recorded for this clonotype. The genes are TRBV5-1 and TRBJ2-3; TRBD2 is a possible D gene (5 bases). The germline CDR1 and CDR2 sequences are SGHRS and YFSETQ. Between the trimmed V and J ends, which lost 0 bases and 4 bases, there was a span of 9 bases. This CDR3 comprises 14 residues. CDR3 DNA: TGCGCCAGCAGCTTGGCGGTGGGAGCAGATACGCAGTATTTT. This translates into CASSLAVGADTQYF.

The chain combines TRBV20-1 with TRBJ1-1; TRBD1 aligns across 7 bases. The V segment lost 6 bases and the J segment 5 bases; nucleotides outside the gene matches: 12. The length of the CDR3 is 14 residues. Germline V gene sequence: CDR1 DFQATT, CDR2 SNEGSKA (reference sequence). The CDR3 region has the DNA TGCAGTGCCCGCGCTTCCTCAGGGGGGACTGAAGCTTTCTTT. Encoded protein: CSARASSGGTEAFF.

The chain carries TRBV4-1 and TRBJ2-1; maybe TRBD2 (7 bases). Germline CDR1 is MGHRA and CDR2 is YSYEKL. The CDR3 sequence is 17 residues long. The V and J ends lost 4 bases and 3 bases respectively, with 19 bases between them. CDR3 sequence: CASSPTTGLAVYNEQFF. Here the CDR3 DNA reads TGCGCCAGCAGCCCCACAACAGGGCTAGCGGTCTACAATGAGCAGTTCTTC.

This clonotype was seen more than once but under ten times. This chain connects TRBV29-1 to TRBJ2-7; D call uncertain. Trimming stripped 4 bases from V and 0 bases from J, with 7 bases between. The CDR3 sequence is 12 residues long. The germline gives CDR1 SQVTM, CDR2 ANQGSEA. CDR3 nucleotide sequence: TGCAGCGTTGGGCCGACCTCCTACGAGCAGTACTTC. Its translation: CSVGPTSYEQYF.

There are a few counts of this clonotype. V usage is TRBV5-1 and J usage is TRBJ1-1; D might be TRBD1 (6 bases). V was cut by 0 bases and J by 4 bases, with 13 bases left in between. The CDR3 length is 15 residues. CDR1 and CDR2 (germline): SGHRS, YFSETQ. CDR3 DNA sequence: TGCGCCAGCAGCTTGGGGCAGGGGCTTCCCACTGAAGCTTTCTTT. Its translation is CASSLGQGLPTEAFF.

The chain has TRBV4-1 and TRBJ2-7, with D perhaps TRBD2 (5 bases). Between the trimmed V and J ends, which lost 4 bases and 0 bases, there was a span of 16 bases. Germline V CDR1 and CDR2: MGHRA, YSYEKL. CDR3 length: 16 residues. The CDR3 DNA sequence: TGCGCCAGCAGCCCCGAGTCGGCCCGGGACTCCTACGAGCAGTACTTC. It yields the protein CASSPESARDSYEQYF.

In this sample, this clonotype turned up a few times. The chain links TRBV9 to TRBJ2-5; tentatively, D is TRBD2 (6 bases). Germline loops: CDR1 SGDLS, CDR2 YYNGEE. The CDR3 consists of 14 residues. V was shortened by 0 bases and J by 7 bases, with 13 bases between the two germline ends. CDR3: CASSVELAGGTQYF. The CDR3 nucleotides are TGTGCCAGCAGCGTAGAACTAGCTGGTGGGACCCAGTACTTC.

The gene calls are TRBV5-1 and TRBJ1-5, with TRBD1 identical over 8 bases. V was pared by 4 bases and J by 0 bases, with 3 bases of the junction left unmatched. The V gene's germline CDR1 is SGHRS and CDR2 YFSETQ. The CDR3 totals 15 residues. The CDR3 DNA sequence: TGCGCCAGCAGCGAGACAGGGGTTAGCAATCAGCCCCAGCATTTT. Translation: CASSETGVSNQPQHF.

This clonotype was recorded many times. CDR3 amino acids: CASSQDGQGGEAFF. The CDR3 DNA sequence: TGCGCCAGCAGCCAAGATGGGCAGGGGGGTGAAGCTTTCTTT. The chain uses TRBV4-1 and TRBJ1-1; 7 bases fit TRBD1. J gave up 7 bases and V 0 bases, and 5 bases lay outside the gene matches. The CDR3 totals 14 residues. CDR1 is MGHRA and CDR2 is YSYEKL in the germline V gene.

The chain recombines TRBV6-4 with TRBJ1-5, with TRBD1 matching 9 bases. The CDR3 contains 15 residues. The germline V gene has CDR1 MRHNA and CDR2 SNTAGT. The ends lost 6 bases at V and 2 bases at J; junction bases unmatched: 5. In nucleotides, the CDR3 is TGTGCCAGCAGGGGACAGGGCAGGGGCAATCAGCCCCAGCATTTT. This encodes CASRGQGRGNQPQHF.

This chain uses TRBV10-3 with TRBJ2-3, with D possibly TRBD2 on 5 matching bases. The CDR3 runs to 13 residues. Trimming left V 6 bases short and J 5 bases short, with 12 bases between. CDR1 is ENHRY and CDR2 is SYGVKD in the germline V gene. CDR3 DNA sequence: TGTGCCATCAGGGACGGTGGGAGAGATACGCAGTATTTT. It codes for CAIRDGGRDTQYF.

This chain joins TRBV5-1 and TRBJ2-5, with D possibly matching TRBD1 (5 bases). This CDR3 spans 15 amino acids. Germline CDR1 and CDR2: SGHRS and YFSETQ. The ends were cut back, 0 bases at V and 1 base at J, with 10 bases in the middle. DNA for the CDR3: TGCGCCAGCAGCTTGGAATTAGGGGCCCAAGAGACCCAGTACTTC. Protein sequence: CASSLELGAQETQYF.

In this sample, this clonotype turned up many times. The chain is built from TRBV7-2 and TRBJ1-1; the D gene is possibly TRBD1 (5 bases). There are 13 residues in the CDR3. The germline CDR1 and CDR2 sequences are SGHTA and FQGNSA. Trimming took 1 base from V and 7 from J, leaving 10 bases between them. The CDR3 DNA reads TGTGCCAGCAGCTTAGGACGGGACCGTGAAGCTTTCTTT. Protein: CASSLGRDREAFF.

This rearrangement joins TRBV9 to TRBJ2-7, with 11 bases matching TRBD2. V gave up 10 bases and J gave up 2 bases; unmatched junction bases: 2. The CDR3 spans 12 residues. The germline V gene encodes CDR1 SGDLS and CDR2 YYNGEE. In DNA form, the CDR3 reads TGTGCCGGTAGCGGGAGGGCCTACGAGCAGTACTTC. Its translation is CAGSGRAYEQYF.

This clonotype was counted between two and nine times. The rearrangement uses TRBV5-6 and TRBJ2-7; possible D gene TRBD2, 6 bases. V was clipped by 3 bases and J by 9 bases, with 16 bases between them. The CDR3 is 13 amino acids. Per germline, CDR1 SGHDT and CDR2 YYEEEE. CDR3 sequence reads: CASSSGLLEGQYF. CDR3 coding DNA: TGTGCCAGCAGCTCCGGACTTCTGGAGGGGCAGTACTTC. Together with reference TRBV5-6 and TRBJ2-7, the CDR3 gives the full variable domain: DAGVTQSPTHLIKTRGQQVTLRCSPKSGHDTVSWYQQALGQGPQFIFQYYEEEERQRGNFPDRFSGHQFPNYSSELNVNALLLGDSALYLCASSSGLLEGQYFGPGTRLTVT.

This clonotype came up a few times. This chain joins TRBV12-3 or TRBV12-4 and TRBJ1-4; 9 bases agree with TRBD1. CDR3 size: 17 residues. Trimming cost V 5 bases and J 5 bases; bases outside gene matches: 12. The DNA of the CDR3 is TGTGCCAGCAGTACAGGGGGCTTTAGGCTGAAAAATGAAAAACTGTTTTTT. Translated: CASSTGGFRLKNEKLFF.

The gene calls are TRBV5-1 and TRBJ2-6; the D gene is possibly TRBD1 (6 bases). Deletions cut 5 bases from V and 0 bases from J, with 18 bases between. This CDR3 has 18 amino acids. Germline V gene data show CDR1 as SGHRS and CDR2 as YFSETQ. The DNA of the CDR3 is TGCGCCAGCAGTTCTGCCGGGACAACCATCTCTGGGGCCAACGTCCTGACTTTC. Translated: CASSSAGTTISGANVLTF.

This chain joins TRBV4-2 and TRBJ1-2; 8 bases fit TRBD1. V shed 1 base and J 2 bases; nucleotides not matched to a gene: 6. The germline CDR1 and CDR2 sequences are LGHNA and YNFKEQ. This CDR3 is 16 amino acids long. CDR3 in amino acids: CASSQASGGLNYGYTF. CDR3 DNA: TGTGCCAGCAGCCAAGCGTCAGGGGGCCTAAACTATGGCTACACCTTC.

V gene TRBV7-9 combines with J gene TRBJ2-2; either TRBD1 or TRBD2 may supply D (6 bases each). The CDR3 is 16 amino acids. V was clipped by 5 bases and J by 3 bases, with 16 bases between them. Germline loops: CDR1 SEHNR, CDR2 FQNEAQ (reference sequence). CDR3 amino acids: CASSIYREVDTGELFF. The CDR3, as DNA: TGTGCCAGCAGCATCTACAGGGAGGTTGACACCGGGGAGCTGTTTTTT.

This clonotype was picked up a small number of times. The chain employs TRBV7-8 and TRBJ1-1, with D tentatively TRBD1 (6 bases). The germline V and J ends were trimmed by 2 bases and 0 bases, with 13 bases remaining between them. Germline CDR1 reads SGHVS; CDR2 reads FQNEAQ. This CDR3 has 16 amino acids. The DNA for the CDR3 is TGTGCCAGCAGCTTATTACCGGGACACTTGAACACTGAAGCTTTCTTT. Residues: CASSLLPGHLNTEAFF. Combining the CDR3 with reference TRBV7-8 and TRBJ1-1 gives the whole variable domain GAGVSQSPRYKVAKRGQDVALRCDPISGHVSLFWYQQALGQGPEFLTYFQNEAQLDKSGLPSDRFFAERPEGSVSTLKIQRTQQEDSAVYLCASSLLPGHLNTEAFFGQGTRLTVV.

The CDR3 nucleotides are TGTGCCAGCAGTCGGGTGGGCTTGACTAGTGCCGGGGAGCTGTTTTTT. Translated, it gives CASSRVGLTSAGELFF. The rearrangement links TRBV7-2 to TRBJ2-2; perhaps TRBD2 as D (6 bases). This CDR3 contains 16 residues. CDR1 is SGHTA, CDR2 FQGNSA, per germline. The V and J ends lost 6 bases and 6 bases respectively, with 20 bases between them.